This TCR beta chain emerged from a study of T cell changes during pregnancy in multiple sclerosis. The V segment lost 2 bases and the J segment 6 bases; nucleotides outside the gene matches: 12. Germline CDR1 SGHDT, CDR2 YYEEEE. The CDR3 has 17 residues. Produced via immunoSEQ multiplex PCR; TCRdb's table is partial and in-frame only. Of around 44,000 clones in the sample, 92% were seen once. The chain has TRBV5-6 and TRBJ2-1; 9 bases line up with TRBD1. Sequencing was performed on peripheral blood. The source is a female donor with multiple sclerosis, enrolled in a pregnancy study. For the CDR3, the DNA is TGTGCCAGCAGCTTAATAACCGGGACAGGGAGGGTCAATGAGCAGTTCTTC. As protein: CASSLITGTGRVNEQFF.